The clone carrying this T cell receptor (beta chain) showed up just a few times. The repertoire was sequenced with immunoSEQ multiplex PCR; TCRdb's copy has only in-frame clones and lacks some. The sample yields approximately 58,000 clones, roughly 85% seen once. The ends were cut back, 7 bases at V and 5 bases at J, with 17 bases in the middle. Germline V gene lookup returns CDR1 GTSNPN and CDR2 SVGIG (reference sequence). This CDR3 spans 13 amino acids. This sample is part of a study of OX40 agonist ivuxolimab in advanced cancers. The cohort excluded patients with autoimmune disease history or systemic immunosuppression.

The J gene is TRBJ1-1, the V gene TRBV30; D is possibly TRBD1 (6 bases). This clonotype was obtained from an adult with an advanced solid tumor such as melanoma, head and neck, liver or kidney cancer. This material consisted of CD4+ or CD8+ T cells sorted from blood, taken in a trial of the OX40 agonist ivuxolimab. The CDR3 loop reads CAYHRGALTEAFF. CDR3 coding DNA: TGTGCCTACCACCGGGGGGCTCTTACTGAAGCTTTCTTT.